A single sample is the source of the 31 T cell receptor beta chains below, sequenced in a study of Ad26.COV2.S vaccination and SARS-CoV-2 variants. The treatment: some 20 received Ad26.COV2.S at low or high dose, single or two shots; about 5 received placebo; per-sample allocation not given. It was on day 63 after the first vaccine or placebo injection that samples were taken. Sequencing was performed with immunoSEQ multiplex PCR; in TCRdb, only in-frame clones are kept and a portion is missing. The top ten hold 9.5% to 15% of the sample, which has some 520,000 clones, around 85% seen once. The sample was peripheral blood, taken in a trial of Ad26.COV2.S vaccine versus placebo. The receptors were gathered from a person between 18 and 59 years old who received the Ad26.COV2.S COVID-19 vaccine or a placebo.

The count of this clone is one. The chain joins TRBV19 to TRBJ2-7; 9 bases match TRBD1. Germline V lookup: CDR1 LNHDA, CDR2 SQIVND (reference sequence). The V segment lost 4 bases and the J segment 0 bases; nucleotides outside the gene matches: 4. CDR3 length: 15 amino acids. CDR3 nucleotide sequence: TGTGCCAGTAGTACACCGGGACAGGGCTCCTACGAGCAGTACTTC. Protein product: CASSTPGQGSYEQYF.

CDR3 sequence reads: CASSSPTLWTTNNEQFF. The DNA for the CDR3 is TGTGCCAGCAGCTCCCCCACTCTCTGGACTACCAACAATGAGCAGTTCTTC. The genes are TRBV7-3 and TRBJ2-1, with TRBD2 as a possible D gene (6 bases). The V end lost 4 bases, the J end lost 5 bases, and 21 bases lay between the germline ends. Germline V gene sequence: CDR1 SGHTA, CDR2 FQGTGA. The CDR3 sequence is 17 residues long.

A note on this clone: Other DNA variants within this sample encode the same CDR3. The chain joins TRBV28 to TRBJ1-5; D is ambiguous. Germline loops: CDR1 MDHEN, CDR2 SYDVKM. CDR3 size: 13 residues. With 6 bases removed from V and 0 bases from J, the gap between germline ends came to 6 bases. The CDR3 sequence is CASSPYSNQPQHF. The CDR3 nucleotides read TGTGCCAGCAGCCCCTATAGCAATCAGCCCCAGCATTTT.

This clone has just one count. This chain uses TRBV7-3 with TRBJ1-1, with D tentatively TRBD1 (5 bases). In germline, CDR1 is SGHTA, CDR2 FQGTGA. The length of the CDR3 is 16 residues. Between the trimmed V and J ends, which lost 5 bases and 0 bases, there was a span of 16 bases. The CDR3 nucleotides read TGTGCCAGCAGCCCTACCCCGGCAGGGCTGAACACTGAAGCTTTCTTT. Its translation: CASSPTPAGLNTEAFF. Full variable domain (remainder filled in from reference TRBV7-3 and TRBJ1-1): GAGVSQTPSNKVTEKGKYVELRCDPISGHTALYWYRQSLGQGPEFLIYFQGTGAADDSGLPNDRFFAVRPEGSVSTLKIQRTERGDSAVYLCASSPTPAGLNTEAFFGQGTRLTVV.

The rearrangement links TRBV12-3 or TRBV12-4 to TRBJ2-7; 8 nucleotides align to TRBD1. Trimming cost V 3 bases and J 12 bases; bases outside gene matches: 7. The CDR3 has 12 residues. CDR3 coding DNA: TGTGCCAGCAGTTTTCTCCAGGGGGCTCGGTACTTC. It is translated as CASSFLQGARYF.

The CDR3 DNA reads TGTGCCAGCTCCCGTTGGGGGGGAACTAGCAATCAGCCCCAGCATTTT. As protein: CASSRWGGTSNQPQHF. The V call is TRBV18, the J call TRBJ1-5, with D tentatively TRBD1 (5 bases). This CDR3 region has 16 residues. Germline CDR1 is KGHSH and CDR2 is LQKENI. V shed 6 bases and J shed 0 bases, with 15 bases lying between them.

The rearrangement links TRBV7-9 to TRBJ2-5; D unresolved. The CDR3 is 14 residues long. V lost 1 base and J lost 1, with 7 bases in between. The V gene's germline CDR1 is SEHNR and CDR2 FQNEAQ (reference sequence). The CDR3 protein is CASSLESSQETQYF. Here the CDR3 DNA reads TGTGCCAGCAGCTTAGAGTCCAGCCAAGAGACCCAGTACTTC.

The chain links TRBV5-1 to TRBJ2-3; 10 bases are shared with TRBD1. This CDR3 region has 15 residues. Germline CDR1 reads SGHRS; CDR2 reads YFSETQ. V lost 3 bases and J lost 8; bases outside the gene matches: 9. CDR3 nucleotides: TGCGCCAGCAGCTCCGGACAGGGGGTTGGGGCTACGCAGTATTTT. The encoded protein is CASSSGQGVGATQYF.

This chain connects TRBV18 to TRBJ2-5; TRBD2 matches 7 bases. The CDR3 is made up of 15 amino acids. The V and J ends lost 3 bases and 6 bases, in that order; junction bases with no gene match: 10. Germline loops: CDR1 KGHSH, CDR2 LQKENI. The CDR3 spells CASSPFSGLEKTQYF. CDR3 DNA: TGTGCCAGCTCACCCTTTAGCGGGTTAGAAAAGACCCAGTACTTC.

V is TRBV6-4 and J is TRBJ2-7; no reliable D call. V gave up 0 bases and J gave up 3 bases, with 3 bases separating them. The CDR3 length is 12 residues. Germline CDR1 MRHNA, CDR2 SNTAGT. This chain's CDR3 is CASSDSNYEQYF. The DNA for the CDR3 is TGTGCCAGCAGTGACTCGAACTACGAGCAGTACTTC.

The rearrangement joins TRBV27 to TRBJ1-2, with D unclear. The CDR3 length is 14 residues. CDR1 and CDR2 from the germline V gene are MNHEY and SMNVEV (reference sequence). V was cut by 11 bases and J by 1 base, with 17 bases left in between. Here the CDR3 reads CAAGIPSRNYGYTF. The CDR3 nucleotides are TGTGCCGCCGGTATTCCGTCGCGTAACTATGGCTACACCTTC.

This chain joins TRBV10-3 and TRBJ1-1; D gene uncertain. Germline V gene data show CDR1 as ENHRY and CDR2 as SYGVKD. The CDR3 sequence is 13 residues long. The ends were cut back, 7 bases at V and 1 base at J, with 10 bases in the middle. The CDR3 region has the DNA TGTGCCATCACCTCGACCGAGAACACTGAAGCTTTCTTT. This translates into CAITSTENTEAFF.

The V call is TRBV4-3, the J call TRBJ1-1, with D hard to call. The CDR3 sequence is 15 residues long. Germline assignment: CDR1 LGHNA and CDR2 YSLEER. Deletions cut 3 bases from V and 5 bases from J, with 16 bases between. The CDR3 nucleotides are TGCGCCAGCAGCCAGGACTCTTCTCCCCGGACTGAAGCTTTCTTT. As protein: CASSQDSSPRTEAFF.

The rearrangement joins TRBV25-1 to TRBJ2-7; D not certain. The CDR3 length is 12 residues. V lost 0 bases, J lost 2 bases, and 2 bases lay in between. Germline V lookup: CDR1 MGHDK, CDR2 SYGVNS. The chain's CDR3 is CASSEYPYEQYF. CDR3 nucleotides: TGTGCCAGCAGTGAATACCCCTACGAGCAGTACTTC.

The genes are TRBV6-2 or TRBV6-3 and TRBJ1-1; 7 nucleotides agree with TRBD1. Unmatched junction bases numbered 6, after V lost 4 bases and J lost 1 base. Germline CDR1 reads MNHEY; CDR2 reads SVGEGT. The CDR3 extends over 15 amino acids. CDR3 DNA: TGTGCCAGCAGTTTAACGACAGGGAGGAACACTGAAGCTTTCTTT. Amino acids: CASSLTTGRNTEAFF.

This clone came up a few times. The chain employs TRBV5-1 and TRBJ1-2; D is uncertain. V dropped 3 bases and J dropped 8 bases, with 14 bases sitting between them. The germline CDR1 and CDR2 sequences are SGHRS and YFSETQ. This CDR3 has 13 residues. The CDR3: CASSWGGGSGYTF. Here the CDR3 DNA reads TGCGCCAGCAGCTGGGGAGGAGGGAGCGGCTACACCTTC. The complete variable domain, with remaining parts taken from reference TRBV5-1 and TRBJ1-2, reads KAGVTQTPRYLIKTRGQQVTLSCSPISGHRSVSWYQQTPGQGLQFLFEYFSETQRNKGNFPGRFSGRQFSNSRSEMNVSTLELGDSALYLCASSWGGGSGYTFGSGTRLTVV.

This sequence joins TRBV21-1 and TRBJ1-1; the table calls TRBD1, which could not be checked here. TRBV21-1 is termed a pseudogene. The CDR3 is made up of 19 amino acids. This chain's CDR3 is CASSKGADGAGRSWTEAFF. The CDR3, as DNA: TGTGCCAGCAGCAAGGGGGCAGACGGGGCGGGCCGTAGTTGGACTGAAGCTTTCTTT.

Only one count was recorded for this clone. The CDR3 region is CARSFQILWLAGGYEQYF. The CDR3 nucleotides are TGTGCCAGAAGCTTTCAGATCTTGTGGTTAGCGGGAGGGTACGAGCAGTACTTC. The chain carries TRBV7-5 and TRBJ2-7; TRBD2, as called in the table, went unchecked against the DNA. TRBV7-5 is flagged as a pseudogene. CDR3 length: 18 amino acids.

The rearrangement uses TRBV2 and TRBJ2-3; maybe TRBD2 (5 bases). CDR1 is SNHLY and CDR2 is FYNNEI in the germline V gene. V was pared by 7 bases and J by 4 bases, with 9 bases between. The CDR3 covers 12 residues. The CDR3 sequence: CASTGRADTQYF. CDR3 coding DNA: TGTGCCAGCACGGGAAGAGCAGATACGCAGTATTTT.

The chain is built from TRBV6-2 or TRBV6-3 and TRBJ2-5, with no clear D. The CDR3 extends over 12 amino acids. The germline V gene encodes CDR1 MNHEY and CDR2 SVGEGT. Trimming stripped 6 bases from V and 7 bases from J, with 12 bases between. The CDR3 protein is CASSTPSRTQYF. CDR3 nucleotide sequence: TGTGCCAGCAGCACCCCTTCGAGGACCCAGTACTTC.

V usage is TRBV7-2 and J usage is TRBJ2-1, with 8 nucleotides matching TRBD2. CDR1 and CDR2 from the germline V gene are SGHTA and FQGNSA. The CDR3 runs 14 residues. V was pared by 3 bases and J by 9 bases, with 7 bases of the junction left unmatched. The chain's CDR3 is CASSFERGRGEQFF. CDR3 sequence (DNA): TGTGCCAGCAGCTTTGAGCGGGGGAGGGGTGAGCAGTTCTTC.

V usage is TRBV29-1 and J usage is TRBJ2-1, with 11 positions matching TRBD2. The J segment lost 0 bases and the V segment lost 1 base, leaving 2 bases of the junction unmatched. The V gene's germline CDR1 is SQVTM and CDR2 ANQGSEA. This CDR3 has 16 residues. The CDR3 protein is CSVEGLAGNSYNEQFF. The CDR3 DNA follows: TGCAGCGTTGAAGGACTAGCGGGGAACTCCTACAATGAGCAGTTCTTC.

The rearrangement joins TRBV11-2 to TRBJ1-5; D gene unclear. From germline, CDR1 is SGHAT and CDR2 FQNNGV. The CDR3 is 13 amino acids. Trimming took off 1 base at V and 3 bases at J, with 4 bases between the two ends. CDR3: CASSLGINQPQHF. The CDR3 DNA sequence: TGTGCCAGCAGCTTAGGAATCAATCAGCCCCAGCATTTT.

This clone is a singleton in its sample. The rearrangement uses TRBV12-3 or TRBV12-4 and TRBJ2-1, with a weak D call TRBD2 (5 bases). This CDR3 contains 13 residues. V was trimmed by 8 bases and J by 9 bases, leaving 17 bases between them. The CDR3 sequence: CASDPGVGSEQFF. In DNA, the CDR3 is TGTGCCAGCGACCCTGGGGTTGGGAGTGAGCAGTTCTTC.

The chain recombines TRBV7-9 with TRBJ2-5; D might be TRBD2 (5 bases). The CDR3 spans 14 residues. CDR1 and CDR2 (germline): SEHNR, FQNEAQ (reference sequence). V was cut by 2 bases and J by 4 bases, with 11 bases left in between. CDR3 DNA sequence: TGTGCCAGCAGCTTACGGGGTAGCCGAGAGACCCAGTACTTC. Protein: CASSLRGSRETQYF.

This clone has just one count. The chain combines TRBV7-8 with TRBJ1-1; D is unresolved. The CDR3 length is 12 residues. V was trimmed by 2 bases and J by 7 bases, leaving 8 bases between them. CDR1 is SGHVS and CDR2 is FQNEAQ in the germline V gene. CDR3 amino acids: CASSLIQVEAFF. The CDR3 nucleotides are TGTGCCAGCAGCTTAATCCAGGTTGAAGCTTTCTTT.

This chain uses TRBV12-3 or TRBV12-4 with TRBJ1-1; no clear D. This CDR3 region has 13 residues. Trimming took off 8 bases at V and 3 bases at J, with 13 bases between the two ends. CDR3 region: CASRFRSYTEAFF. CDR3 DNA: TGTGCCAGCCGATTCCGCTCCTACACTGAAGCTTTCTTT.

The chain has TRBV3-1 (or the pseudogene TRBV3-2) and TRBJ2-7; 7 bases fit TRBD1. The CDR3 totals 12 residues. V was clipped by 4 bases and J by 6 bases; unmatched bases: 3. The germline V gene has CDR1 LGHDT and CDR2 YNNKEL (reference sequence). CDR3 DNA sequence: TGTGCCAGCAGCCGAGGGGGCCCCGAGCAGTACTTC. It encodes CASSRGGPEQYF.

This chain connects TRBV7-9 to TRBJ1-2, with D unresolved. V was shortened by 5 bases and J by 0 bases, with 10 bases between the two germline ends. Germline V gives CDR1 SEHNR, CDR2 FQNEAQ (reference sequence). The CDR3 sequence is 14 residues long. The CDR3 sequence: CASSTDGTNYGYTF. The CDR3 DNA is TGTGCCAGCAGCACGGACGGAACTAACTATGGCTACACCTTC.

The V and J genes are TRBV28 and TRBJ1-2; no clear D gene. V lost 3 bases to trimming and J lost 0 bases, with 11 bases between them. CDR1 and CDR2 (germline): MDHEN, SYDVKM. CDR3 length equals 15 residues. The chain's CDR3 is CASSFWAGANYGYTF. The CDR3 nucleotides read TGTGCCAGCAGTTTCTGGGCAGGAGCTAACTATGGCTACACCTTC.

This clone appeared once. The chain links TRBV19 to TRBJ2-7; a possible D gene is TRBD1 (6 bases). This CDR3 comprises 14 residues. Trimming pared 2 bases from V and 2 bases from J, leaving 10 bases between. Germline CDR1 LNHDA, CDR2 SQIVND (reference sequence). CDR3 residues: CASSITGTTYEQYF. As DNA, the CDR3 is TGTGCCAGTAGTATAACCGGGACAACCTACGAGCAGTACTTC. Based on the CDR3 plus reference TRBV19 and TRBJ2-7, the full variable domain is DGGITQSPKYLFRKEGQNVTLSCEQNLNHDAMYWYRQDPGQGLRLIYYSQIVNDFQKGDIAEGYSVSREKKESFPLTVTSAQKNPTAFYLCASSITGTTYEQYFGPGTRLTVT.